This T cell receptor (beta chain) derives from a study of beta chain features in type 1 diabetes. Study conclusions and caveats: Shorter TCRB CDR3s, moderately but significantly so, were found in Type 1 diabetes patients in all four CD4+ subsets.

This clone was found many times. Its antigen remains unidentified. CDR1 and CDR2 from the germline V gene are SQVTM and ANQGSEA. This CDR3 contains 12 residues. The trim removed 7 bases at V and 7 bases at J, leaving 5 bases unmatched. Expressed TCRB transcripts got sequenced, as all isolated RNA was reverse transcribed. The data were produced by immunoSEQ multiplex PCR, yet TCRdb's version contains in-frame clones alone and is incomplete. In the table there are approximately 40,000 clones, roughly 50% of which are singletons. V gene TRBV29-1 combines with J gene TRBJ2-1, with 9 nucleotides matching TRBD2. Sequenced material: stem cell memory CD4+ T cells from blood. This TCR was sampled from a woman aged 25 to 39 in good health. CDR3 coding DNA: TGCAGCGCCCCGAGCGGGGGGAATGAGCAGTTCTTC. Translated: CSAPSGGNEQFF.